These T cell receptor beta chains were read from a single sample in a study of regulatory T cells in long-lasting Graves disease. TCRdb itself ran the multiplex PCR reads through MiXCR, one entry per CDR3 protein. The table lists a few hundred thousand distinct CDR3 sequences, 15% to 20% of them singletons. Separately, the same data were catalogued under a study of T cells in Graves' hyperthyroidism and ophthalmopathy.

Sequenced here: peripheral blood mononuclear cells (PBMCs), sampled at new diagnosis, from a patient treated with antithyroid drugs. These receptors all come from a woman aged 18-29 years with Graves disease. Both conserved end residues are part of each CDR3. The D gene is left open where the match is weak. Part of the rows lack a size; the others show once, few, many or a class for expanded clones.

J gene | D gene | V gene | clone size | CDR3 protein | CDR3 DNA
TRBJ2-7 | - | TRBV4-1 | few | CASSLGTENSYEQYF | TGCGCCAGCAGCCTAGGGACGGAGAATTCCTACGAGCAGTACTTC
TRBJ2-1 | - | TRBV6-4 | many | CASSDRENEQFF | TGTGCCAGCAGTGACAGAGAAAATGAGCAGTTCTTC
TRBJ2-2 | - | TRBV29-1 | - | CGVEPGTNTGELFF | TGCGGCGTTGAACCCGGGACAAACACCGGGGAGCTGTTTTTT
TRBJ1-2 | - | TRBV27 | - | CASSYGPQGGGYTF | TGTGCCAGCAGTTACGGCCCACAGGGTGGCGGCTACACCTTC
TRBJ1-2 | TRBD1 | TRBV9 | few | CASSVGDRGSPNGYTF | TGTGCCAGCAGCGTAGGCGACAGGGGGAGTCCTAATGGCTACACCTTC
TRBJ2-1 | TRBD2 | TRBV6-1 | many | CASSRKLAGGSYNEQFF | TGTGCCAGCAGTCGCAAACTAGCGGGGGGCTCCTACAATGAGCAGTTCTTC
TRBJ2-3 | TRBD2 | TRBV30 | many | CAWRDIAGVGDTQYF | TGTGCCTGGAGAGATATAGCGGGAGTTGGGGATACGCAGTATTTT
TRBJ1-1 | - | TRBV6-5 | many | CASSYEDRGMNTEAFF | TGTGCCAGCAGTTACGAGGACAGAGGCATGAACACTGAAGCTTTCTTT
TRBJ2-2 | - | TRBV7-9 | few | CASRSTGRRNTGELFF | TGTGCCAGCAGGTCTACAGGGAGACGGAACACCGGGGAGCTGTTTTTT
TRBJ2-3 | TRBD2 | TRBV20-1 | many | CSAFRGGRRDTDTQYF | TGCAGTGCTTTCCGGGGGGGCCGGCGAGACACAGATACGCAGTATTTT
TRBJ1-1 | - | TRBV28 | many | CASSLPGQLNTEAFF | TGTGCCAGCAGTTTACCGGGACAACTGAACACTGAAGCTTTCTTT
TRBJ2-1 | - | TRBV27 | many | CASSFGHNEQFF | TGTGCCAGCAGTTTCGGGCACAATGAGCAGTTCTTC
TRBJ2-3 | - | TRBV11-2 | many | CASSGGRVIDTQYF | TGTGCCAGCAGCGGGGGCAGGGTCATAGATACGCAGTATTTT
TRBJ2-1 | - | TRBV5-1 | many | CASSLIPGAGEQFF | TGCGCCAGCAGCTTGATTCCAGGGGCGGGTGAGCAGTTCTTC
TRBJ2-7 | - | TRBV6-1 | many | CASRNLAGISSEQYF | TGTGCCAGCAGAAACCTTGCAGGGATCTCCTCCGAGCAGTACTTC
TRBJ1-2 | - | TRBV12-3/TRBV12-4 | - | CASSLGTPYGYTF | TGTGCCAGCAGTTTAGGGACTCCTTATGGCTACACCTTC
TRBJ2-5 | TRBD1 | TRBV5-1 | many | CASQGEETQYF | TGCGCCAGCCAGGGGGAAGAGACCCAGTACTTC
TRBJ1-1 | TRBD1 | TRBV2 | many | CASNLLQGQTEAFF | TGTGCCAGCAACCTGCTACAGGGGCAAACTGAAGCTTTCTTT
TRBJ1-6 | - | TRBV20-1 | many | CSARDPTEETSPLHF | TGCAGTGCTAGAGATCCGACAGAAGAGACTTCACCCCTCCACTTT
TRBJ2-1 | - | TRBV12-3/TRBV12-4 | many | CASSSTFLFGLEQFF | TGTGCCAGCAGTTCGACCTTCCTGTTCGGTTTGGAGCAGTTCTTC
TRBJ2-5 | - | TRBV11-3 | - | CASSKEGGQGETQYF | TGTGCCAGCAGCAAAGAGGGGGGTCAGGGGGAGACCCAGTACTTC
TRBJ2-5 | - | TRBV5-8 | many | CASSRGRETQYF | TGTGCCAGCAGCCGGGGAAGAGAGACCCAGTACTTC
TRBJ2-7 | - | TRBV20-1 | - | CSAGKLTHYEQYF | TGCAGTGCTGGAAAGTTGACCCACTACGAGCAGTACTTC
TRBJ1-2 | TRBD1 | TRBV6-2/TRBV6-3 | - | CASRRGQSGYTF | TGTGCCAGCAGAAGGGGACAGTCGGGCTACACCTTC
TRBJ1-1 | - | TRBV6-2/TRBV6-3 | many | CASSYASAGAEAFF | TGTGCCAGCAGTTACGCTTCGGCGGGGGCTGAAGCTTTCTTT
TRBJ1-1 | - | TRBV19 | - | CASSFSGVAPNTEAFF | TGTGCCAGTAGTTTCTCCGGGGTGGCCCCGAACACTGAAGCTTTCTTT
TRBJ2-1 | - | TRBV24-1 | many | CATSDLQFEQFF | TGTGCCACCAGTGATTTGCAATTTGAGCAGTTCTTC
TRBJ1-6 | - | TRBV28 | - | CASSASVSPLHF | TGTGCCAGCAGTGCCTCCGTCTCACCCCTCCACTTT
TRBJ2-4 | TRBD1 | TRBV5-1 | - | CASSQDSDRGNIQYF | TGCGCCAGCAGCCAAGACAGCGACAGGGGAAACATTCAGTACTTC
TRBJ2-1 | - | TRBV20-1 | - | CSARGGLGTYNEQFF | TGCAGTGCTAGAGGGGGGTTAGGGACCTACAATGAGCAGTTCTTC
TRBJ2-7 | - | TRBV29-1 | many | CSVEGRPYEQYF | TGCAGCGTTGAGGGTCGCCCCTACGAGCAGTACTTC
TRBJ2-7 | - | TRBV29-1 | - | CSVEELAGYEQYF | TGCAGCGTTGAAGAACTCGCCGGCTACGAGCAGTACTTC
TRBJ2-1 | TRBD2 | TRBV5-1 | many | CASSLMGLAGGQNEQFF | TGCGCCAGCAGCTTGATGGGACTAGCGGGAGGGCAAAATGAGCAGTTCTTC
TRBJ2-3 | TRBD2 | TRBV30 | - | CAWSDTAGGPVGTDTQYF | TGTGCCTGGAGTGATACAGCGGGAGGGCCTGTCGGCACAGATACGCAGTATTTT
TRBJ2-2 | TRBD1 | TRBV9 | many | CASRGTGDNTGELFF | TGTGCCAGCAGAGGGACAGGGGACAACACCGGGGAGCTGTTTTTT
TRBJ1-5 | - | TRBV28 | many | CASRQTGVRNQPQHF | TGTGCCAGCAGGCAGACAGGTGTGCGCAATCAGCCCCAGCATTTT
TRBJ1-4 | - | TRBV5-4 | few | CASSWGRLRKLFF | TGTGCCAGCAGCTGGGGACGTTTGCGAAAACTGTTTTTT
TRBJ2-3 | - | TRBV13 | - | CASSPLVDTDTQYF | TGCGCCAGCAGCCCGTTAGTCGACACAGATACGCAGTATTTT
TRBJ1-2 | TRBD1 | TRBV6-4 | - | CASSDSGTGENYGYTF | TGTGCCAGCAGTGACTCCGGGACAGGGGAAAACTATGGCTACACCTTC
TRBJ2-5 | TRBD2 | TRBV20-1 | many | CSAKSAGGLETQYF | TGCAGTGCTAAATCAGCGGGGGGCCTGGAGACCCAGTACTTC
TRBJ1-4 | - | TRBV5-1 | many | CASSLGQGGEKLFF | TGCGCCAGCAGCTTGGGGCAGGGAGGCGAAAAACTGTTTTTT
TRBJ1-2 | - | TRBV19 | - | CASSPGTDNYGYTF | TGTGCCAGTAGTCCGGGGACGGATAACTATGGCTACACCTTC
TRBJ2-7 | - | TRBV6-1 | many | CASSESVPPQTEQYF | TGTGCCAGCAGTGAATCGGTCCCTCCGCAGACTGAGCAGTACTTC
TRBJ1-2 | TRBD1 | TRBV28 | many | CASLTGNYGYTF | TGTGCCAGCTTGACAGGGAACTATGGCTACACCTTC
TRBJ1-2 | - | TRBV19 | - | CASVGHRSGYTF | TGTGCCAGTGTAGGCCACAGGAGCGGCTACACCTTC
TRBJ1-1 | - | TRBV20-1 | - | CSARWKGGFAEAFF | TGCAGTGCTAGGTGGAAGGGAGGTTTCGCTGAAGCTTTCTTT
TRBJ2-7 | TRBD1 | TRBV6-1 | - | CASRPPGQGYYEQYF | TGTGCCAGCAGGCCGCCGGGACAGGGGTACTACGAGCAGTACTTC
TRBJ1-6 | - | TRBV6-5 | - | CASSWTIYGDSPLHF | TGTGCCAGCAGTTGGACCATTTATGGGGATTCACCCCTCCACTTT
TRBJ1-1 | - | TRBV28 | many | CASRGGGWYTEAFF | TGTGCCAGCCGTGGGGGGGGCTGGTACACTGAAGCTTTCTTT
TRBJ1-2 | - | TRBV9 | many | CASSVEGRGLYGYTF | TGTGCCAGCAGCGTAGAGGGCAGGGGATTGTATGGCTACACCTTC
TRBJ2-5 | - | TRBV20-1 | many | CSAYTDSRETQYF | TGCAGTGCTTATACCGACTCCCGGGAGACCCAGTACTTC
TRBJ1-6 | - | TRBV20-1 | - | CARGYPSDNSPLHF | TGCGCCCGAGGGTATCCATCTGATAATTCACCCCTCCACTTT
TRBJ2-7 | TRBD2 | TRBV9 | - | CASSPRWTSGTYEQYF | TGTGCCAGCAGCCCCCGCTGGACTAGCGGAACCTACGAGCAGTACTTC